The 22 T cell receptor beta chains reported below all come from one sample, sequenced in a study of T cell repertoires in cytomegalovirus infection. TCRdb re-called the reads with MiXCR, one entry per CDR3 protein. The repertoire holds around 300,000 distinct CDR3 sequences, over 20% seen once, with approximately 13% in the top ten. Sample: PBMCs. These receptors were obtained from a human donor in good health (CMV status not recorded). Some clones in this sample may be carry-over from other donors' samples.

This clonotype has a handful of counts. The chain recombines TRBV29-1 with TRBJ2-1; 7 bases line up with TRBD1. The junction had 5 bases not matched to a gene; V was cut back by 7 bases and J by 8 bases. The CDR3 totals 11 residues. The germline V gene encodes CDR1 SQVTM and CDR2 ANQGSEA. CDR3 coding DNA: TGCAGCGGAGACAGGGTCGATGAGCAGTTCTTC. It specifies CSGDRVDEQFF.

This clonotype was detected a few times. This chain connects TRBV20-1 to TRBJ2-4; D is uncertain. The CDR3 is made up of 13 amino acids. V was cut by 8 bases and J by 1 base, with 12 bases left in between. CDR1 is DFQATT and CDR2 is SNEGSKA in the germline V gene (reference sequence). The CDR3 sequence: CSLDPLAKNIQYF. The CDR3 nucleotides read TGCAGTCTGGACCCACTTGCCAAAAACATTCAGTACTTC.

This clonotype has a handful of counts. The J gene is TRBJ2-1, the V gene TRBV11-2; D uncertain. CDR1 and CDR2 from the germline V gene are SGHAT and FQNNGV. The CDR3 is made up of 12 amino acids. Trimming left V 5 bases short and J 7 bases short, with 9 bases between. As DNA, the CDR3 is TGTGCCAGCAGCGGAAATAGGAATGAGCAGTTCTTC. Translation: CASSGNRNEQFF.

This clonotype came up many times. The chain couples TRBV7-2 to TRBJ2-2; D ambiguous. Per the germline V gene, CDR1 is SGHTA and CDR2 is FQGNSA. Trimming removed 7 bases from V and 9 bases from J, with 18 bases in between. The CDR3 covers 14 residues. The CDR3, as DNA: TGTGCCAGCAACAACTTCATAGGTTCCCGGGAGCTGTTTTTT. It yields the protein CASNNFIGSRELFF.

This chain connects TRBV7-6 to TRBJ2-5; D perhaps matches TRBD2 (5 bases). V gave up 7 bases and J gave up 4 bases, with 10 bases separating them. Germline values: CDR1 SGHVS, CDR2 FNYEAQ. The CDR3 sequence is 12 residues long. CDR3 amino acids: CASNSGSETQYF. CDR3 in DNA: TGTGCCAGCAATTCGGGATCAGAGACCCAGTACTTC.

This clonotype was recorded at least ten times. CDR3 sequence (DNA): TGTGCCAGCAGCCCGGGACAGGGGGAGGGTAATGAGCAGTTCTTC. Encoded protein: CASSPGQGEGNEQFF. V usage is TRBV11-3 and J usage is TRBJ2-1; 11 positions agree with TRBD1. The CDR3 has 15 amino acids. CDR1 is SGHNT and CDR2 is YENEEA in the germline V gene. After removal of 5 bases from V and 7 bases from J, the junction contained 7 bases not matched to a gene. Filled out from reference TRBV11-3 and TRBJ2-1, the complete variable domain reads EAGVVQSPRYKIIEKKQPVAFWCNPISGHNTLYWYLQNLGQGPELLIRYENEEAVDDSQLPKDRFSAERLKGVDSTLKIQPAELGDSAVYLCASSPGQGEGNEQFFGPGTRLTVL.

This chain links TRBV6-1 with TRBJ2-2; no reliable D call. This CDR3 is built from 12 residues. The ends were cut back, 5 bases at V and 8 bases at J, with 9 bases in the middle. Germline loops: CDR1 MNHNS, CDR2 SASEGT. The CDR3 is CASSSPPGELFF. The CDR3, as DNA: TGTGCCAGCAGTTCACCTCCGGGGGAGCTGTTTTTT.

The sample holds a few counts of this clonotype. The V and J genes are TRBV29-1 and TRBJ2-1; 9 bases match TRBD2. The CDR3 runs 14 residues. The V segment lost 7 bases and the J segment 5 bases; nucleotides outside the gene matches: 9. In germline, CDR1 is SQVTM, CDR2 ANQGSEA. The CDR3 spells CSGGGRGGNNEQFF. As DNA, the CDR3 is TGCAGCGGGGGGGGGCGGGGGGGGAACAATGAGCAGTTCTTC.

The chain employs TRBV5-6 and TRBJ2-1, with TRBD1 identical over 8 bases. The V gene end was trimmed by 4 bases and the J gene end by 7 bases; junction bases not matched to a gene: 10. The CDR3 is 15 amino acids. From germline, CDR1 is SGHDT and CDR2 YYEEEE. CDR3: CASSGTGGGLNEQFF. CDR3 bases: TGTGCCAGCAGCGGAACAGGGGGTGGCTTGAATGAGCAGTTCTTC.

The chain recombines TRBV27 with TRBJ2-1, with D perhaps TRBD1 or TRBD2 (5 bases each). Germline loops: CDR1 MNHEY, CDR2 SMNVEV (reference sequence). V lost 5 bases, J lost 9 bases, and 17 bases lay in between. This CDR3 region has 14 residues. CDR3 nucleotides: TGTGCCAGCAGTAAATACGTCGGGACCATTGAGCAGTTCTTC. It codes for CASSKYVGTIEQFF.

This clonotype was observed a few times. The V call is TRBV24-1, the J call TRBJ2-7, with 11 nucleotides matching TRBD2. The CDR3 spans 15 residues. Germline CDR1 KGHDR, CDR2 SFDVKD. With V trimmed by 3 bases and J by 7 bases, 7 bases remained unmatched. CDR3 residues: CATSDASGRPQEQYF. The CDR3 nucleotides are TGTGCCACCAGTGATGCTAGCGGGAGGCCGCAGGAGCAGTACTTC.

The CDR3 reads CASSQASMRTDTQYF. CDR3 bases: TGTGCCAGCAGCCAAGCCTCAATGCGCACAGATACGCAGTATTTT. V and J are TRBV14 and TRBJ2-3, with unresolved D. CDR3 length: 15 amino acids. The germline gives CDR1 SGHDN, CDR2 FVKESK. Between the trimmed V and J ends, which lost 1 base and 1 base, there was a span of 9 bases.

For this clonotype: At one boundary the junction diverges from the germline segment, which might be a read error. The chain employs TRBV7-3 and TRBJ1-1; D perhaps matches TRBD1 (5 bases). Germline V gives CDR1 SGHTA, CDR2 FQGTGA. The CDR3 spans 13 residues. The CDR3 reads CASSLGGGTEALF. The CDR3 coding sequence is TGTGCCAGCAGCCTCGGGGGGGGGACTGAAGCTCTCTTT.

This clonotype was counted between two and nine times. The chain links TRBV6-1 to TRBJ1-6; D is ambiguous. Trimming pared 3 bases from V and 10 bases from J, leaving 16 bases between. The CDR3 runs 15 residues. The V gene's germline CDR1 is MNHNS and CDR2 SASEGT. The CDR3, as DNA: TGTGCCAGCAGTGAGAGTTGGCAGAAATTCTCACCCCTCCACTTT. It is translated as CASSESWQKFSPLHF.

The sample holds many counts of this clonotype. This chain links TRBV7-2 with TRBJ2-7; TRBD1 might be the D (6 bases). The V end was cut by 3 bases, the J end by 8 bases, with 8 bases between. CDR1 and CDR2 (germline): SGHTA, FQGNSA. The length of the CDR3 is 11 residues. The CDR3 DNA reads TGTGCCAGCAGCTTCGGACAGAAGCAGTACTTC. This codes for CASSFGQKQYF.

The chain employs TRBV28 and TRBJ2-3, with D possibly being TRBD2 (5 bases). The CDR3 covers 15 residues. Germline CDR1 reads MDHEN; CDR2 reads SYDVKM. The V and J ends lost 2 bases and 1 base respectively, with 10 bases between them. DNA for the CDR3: TGTGCCAGCAGTTTAGGAGGTTGGGGCACAGATACGCAGTATTTT. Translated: CASSLGGWGTDTQYF.

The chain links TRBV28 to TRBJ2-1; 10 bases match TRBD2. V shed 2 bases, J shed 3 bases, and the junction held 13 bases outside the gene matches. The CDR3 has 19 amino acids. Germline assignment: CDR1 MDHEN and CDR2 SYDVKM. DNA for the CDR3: TGTGCCAGCAGTTTACTACCCCCCGGGGCTAGCGGGAGCTACAATGAGCAGTTCTTC. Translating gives CASSLLPPGASGSYNEQFF.

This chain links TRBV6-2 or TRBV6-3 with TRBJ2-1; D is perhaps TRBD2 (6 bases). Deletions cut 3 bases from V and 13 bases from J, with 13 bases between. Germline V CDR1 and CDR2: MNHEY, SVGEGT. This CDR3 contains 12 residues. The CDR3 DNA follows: TGTGCCAGCAGTTATGGGGTTGCGGGACAGTTCTTC. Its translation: CASSYGVAGQFF.

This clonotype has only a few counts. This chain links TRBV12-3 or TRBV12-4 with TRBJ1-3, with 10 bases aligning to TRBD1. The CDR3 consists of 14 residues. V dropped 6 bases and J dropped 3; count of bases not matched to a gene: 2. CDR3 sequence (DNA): TGTGCCAGCAGGGACAGGGGGTATGGAAACACCATATATTTT. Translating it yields CASRDRGYGNTIYF.

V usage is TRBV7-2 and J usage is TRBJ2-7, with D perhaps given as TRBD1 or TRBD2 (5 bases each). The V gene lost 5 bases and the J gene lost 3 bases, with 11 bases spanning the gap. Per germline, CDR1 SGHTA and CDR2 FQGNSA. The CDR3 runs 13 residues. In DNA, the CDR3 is TGTGCCAGCAGCCGAAGGGACGGCTACGAGCAGTACTTC. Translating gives CASSRRDGYEQYF.

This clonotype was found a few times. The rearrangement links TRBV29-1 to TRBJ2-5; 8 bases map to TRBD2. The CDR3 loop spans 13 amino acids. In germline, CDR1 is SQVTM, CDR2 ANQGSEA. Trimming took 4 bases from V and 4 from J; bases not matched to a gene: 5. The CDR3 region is CSVGTSGRETQYF. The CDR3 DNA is TGCAGCGTTGGTACTAGCGGCCGAGAGACCCAGTACTTC. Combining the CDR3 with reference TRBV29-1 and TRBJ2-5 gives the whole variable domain SAVISQKPSRDICQRGTSLTIQCQVDSQVTMMFWYRQQPGQSLTLIATANQGSEATYESGFVIDKFPISRPNLTFSTLTVSNMSPEDSSIYLCSVGTSGRETQYFGPGTRLLVL.

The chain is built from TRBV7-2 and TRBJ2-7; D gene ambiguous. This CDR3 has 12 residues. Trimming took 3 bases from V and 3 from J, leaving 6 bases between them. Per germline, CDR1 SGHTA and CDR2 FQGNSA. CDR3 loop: CASSLYNYEQYF. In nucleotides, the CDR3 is TGTGCCAGCAGCTTGTACAACTACGAGCAGTACTTC. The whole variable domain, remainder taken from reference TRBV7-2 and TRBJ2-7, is GAGVSQSPSNKVTEKGKDVELRCDPISGHTALYWYRQSLGQGLEFLIYFQGNSAPDKSGLPSDRFSAERTGGSVSTLTIQRTQQEDSAVYLCASSLYNYEQYFGPGTRLTVT.